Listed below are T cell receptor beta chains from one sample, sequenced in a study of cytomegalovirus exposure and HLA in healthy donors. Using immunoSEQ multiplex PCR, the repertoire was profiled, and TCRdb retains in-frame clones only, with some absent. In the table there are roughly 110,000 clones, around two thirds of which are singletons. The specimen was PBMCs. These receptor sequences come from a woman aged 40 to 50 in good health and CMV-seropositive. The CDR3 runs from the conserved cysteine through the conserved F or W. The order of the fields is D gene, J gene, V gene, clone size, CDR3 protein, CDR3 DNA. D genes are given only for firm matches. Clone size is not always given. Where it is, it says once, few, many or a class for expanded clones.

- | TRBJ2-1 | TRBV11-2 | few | CASSQGGAGSRNEQFF | TGTGCCAGCAGTCAAGGGGGGGCGGGGAGTAGGAATGAGCAGTTCTTC
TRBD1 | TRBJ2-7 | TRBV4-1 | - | CASSPTGTGASYEQYF | TGCGCCAGCAGCCCCACCGGGACAGGGGCATCCTACGAGCAGTACTTC
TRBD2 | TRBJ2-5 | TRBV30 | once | CAWKRGAWGTQYF | TGTGCCTGGAAGCGGGGGGCTTGGGGGACCCAGTACTTC
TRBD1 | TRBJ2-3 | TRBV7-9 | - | CASSYRGRTDTQYF | TGTGCCAGCAGCTACAGGGGCCGGACAGATACGCAGTATTTT
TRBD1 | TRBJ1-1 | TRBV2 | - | CASSIQGEGTEAFF | TGTGCCAGCAGTATACAGGGGGAGGGTACTGAAGCTTTCTTT
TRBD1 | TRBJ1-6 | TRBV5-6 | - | CASSHVGTGKFSPLHF | TGTGCCAGCAGCCACGTTGGGACAGGGAAGTTTTCACCCCTCCACTTT
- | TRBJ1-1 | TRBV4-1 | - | CASSRWPEAFF | TGCGCCAGCAGCCGTTGGCCTGAAGCTTTCTTT
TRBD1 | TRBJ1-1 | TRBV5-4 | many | CASSSDRGETEAFF | TGTGCCAGCAGCTCGGACAGGGGGGAGACTGAAGCTTTCTTT
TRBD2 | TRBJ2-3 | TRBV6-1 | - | CASSEASGGRTDTQYF | TGTGCCAGCAGTGAAGCTAGCGGGGGGCGCACAGATACGCAGTATTTT
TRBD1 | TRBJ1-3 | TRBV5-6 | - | CASSRQGGGGNTIYF | TGTGCCAGCAGCCGTCAGGGGGGAGGAGGAAACACCATATATTTT
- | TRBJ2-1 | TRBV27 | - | CASSFGGQLSTKPFF | TGTGCCAGCAGTTTCGGGGGGCAGCTATCAACTAAGCCGTTCTTC
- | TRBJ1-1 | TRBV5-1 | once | CASSLDQGNTEAFF | TGCGCCAGCAGCTTGGACCAGGGGAACACTGAAGCTTTCTTT
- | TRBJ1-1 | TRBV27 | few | CASSVGQPNTEAFF | TGTGCCAGCAGTGTCGGACAGCCTAACACTGAAGCTTTCTTT
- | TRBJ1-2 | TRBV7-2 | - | CASSPQSGINYGYTF | TGTGCCAGCAGCCCCCAGTCCGGGATCAACTATGGCTACACCTTC
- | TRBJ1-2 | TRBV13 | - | CASSLSGLYGYTF | TGTGCCAGCAGCTTATCAGGGCTATATGGCTACACCTTC
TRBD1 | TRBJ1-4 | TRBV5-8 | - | CASSLRGLVNEKLFF | TGTGCCAGCAGCTTGAGGGGGCTAGTTAATGAAAAACTGTTTTTT
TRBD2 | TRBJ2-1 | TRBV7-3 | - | CASSLVGGDNEQFF | TGTGCCAGCAGCTTAGTCGGGGGGGACAATGAGCAGTTCTTC
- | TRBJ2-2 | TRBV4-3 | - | CASSQDTRIGHAGELFF | TGCGCCAGCAGCCAAGATACCCGTATCGGACACGCTGGGGAGCTGTTTTTT
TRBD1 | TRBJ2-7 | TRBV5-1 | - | CASSLGVDRGHEQYF | TGCGCCAGCAGCTTGGGGGTCGACAGGGGCCACGAGCAGTACTTC
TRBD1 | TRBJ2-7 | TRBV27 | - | CASSSTGAYEQYF | TGTGCCAGCAGTTCTACAGGGGCCTACGAGCAGTACTTC
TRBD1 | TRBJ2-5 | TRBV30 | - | CAWSVLQGQGETQYF | TGTGCCTGGAGTGTCTTACAGGGGCAAGGGGAGACCCAGTACTTC
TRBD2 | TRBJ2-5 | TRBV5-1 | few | CASSSFQSGINQETQYF | TGCGCCAGCAGCTCCTTCCAAAGCGGGATAAACCAAGAGACCCAGTACTTC
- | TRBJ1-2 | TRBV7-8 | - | CASSPLGRELQQGYTF | TGTGCCAGCAGCCCCCTCGGTCGGGAGCTCCAGCAGGGCTACACCTTC
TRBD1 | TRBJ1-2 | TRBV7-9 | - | CASDWDRGLNSNYGYTF | TGTGCCAGTGACTGGGACAGGGGGCTGAATTCTAACTATGGCTACACCTTC
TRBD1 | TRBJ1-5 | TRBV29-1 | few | CSVTGGVGQPQHF | TGCAGCGTTACAGGGGGCGTTGGACAGCCCCAGCATTTT
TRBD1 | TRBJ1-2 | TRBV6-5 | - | CASSITGTANYGYTF | TGTGCCAGCAGCATAACCGGGACAGCGAACTATGGCTACACCTTC
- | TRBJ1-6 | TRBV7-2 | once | CASGRNPNNSPLHF | TGTGCCAGCGGGAGAAACCCAAATAATTCACCCCTCCACTTT